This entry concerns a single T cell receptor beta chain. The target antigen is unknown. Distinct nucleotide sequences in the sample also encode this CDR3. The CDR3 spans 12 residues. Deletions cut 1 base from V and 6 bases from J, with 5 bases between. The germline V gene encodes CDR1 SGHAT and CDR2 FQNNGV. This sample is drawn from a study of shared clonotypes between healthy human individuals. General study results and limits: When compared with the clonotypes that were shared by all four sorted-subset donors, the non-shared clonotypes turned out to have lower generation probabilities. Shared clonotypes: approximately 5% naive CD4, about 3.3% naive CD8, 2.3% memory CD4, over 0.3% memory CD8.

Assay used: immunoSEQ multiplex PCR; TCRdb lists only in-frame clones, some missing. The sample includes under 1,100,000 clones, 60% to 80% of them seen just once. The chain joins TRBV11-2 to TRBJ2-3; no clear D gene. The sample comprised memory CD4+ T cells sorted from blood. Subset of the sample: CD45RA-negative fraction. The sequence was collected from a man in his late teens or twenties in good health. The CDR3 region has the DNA TGTGCCAGCAGCTTAGGCCCGGATACGCAGTATTTT. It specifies CASSLGPDTQYF.